A selection of T cell receptor beta chains follows, all from one sample in a study of T cells in Graves' hyperthyroidism and ophthalmopathy. TCRdb passed the multiplex PCR reads through MiXCR, listing each CDR3 protein once. The table records 250,000 or so distinct CDR3 sequences, 13% to 15% of them present only once. The sample consisted of blood. The receptors were gathered from a woman in her fifties or sixties with Graves' hyperthyroidism that later progressed to Graves' ophthalmopathy. Both conserved end residues are part of each CDR3. The D gene is left open where the match is weak. Where a row states a size, it is once, few, many or the class of an expanded clone; other rows omit it.

V	D	J	size	CDR3	DNA
TRBV15	-	TRBJ2-1	many	CATSRSWGDEQFF	TGTGCCACCAGCAGAAGTTGGGGCGATGAGCAGTTCTTC
TRBV29-1	-	TRBJ2-1	many	CSVQYYRDYNEQFF	TGCAGCGTTCAGTACTACCGGGACTACAATGAGCAGTTCTTC
TRBV12-3/TRBV12-4	-	TRBJ2-5	many	CASSSSDQETQYF	TGTGCCAGCAGCTCTAGCGACCAAGAGACCCAGTACTTC
TRBV12-3/TRBV12-4	TRBD2	TRBJ2-7	many	CASSLAKRDRYEQYF	TGTGCCAGCAGTTTAGCCAAGCGGGATAGGTACGAGCAGTACTTC
TRBV5-1	-	TRBJ2-5	many	CASSLLETQYF	TGTGCCAGCAGTTTATTGGAGACCCAGTACTTC
TRBV3-1	TRBD2	TRBJ2-1	many	CASSINSGSSYNEQFF	TGTGCCAGCAGCATAAATAGCGGGAGCTCCTACAATGAGCAGTTCTTC
TRBV7-3	-	TRBJ2-1	many	CASSLTSNYNEQFF	TGTGCCAGCAGCTTAACGTCCAACTACAATGAGCAGTTCTTC
TRBV20-1	-	TRBJ2-1	many	CSAIKRRGGPTYNEQFF	TGCAGTGCTATCAAACGGAGGGGGGGCCCGACCTACAATGAGCAGTTCTTC
TRBV27	-	TRBJ2-7	many	CASSDRSYEQYF	TGTGCCAGCAGTGACAGGAGCTACGAGCAGTACTTC
TRBV7-9	TRBD2	TRBJ2-1	many	CASSQTSGRNEQFF	TGTGCCAGCAGCCAAACTAGCGGGAGGAATGAGCAGTTCTTC
TRBV6-2/TRBV6-3	-	TRBJ1-5	many	CASSGHGGGYQPQHF	TGTGCCAGCAGTGGACATGGGGGGGGTTATCAGCCCCAGCATTTT
TRBV18	TRBD1	TRBJ2-5	-	CASSRGTGGAETQYF	TGTGCCAGCTCACGCGGGACAGGGGGCGCAGAGACCCAGTACTTC
TRBV28	-	TRBJ1-2	many	CASSPFSPLNYGYTF	TGTGCCAGCAGTCCCTTCAGCCCTCTTAACTATGGCTACACCTTC
TRBV2	-	TRBJ1-3	few	CASRSWENTIYF	TGTGCCAGCAGGTCCTGGGAAAACACCATATATTTT
TRBV7-2	-	TRBJ2-3	many	CASSLGRGTDTQYF	TGTGCCAGCAGCTTGGGACGGGGCACAGATACGCAGTATTTT
TRBV5-1	TRBD1	TRBJ2-7	many	CASSVDRGYYEQYF	TGCGCCAGCAGCGTCGACAGGGGATACTACGAGCAGTACTTC
TRBV7-3	-	TRBJ1-1	many	CASSYDLNTEAFF	TGTGCCAGCAGCTACGACCTGAACACTGAAGCTTTCTTT
TRBV2	TRBD1	TRBJ1-1	many	CASTGQGWDTEAFF	TGTGCCAGCACCGGACAGGGCTGGGACACTGAAGCTTTCTTT
TRBV10-2	TRBD2	TRBJ2-1	many	CASSEGLAGDNEQFF	TGCGCCAGCAGTGAGGGACTAGCGGGTGACAATGAGCAGTTCTTC
TRBV19	-	TRBJ1-1	-	CASSIMGPDTEAFF	TGTGCCAGTAGTATAATGGGGCCTGATACTGAAGCTTTCTTT
TRBV6-1	-	TRBJ1-4	many	CASSGRTTATNEKLFF	TGTGCCAGCAGTGGAAGGACAACTGCAACTAATGAAAAACTGTTTTTT
TRBV28	TRBD2	TRBJ2-5	many	CASSTGGSVETQYF	TGTGCCAGCAGCACCGGGGGGTCGGTGGAGACCCAGTACTTC
TRBV18	TRBD2	TRBJ2-2	many	CASSPVGRTTGELFF	TGTGCCAGCTCACCGGTCGGGAGGACCACCGGGGAGCTGTTTTTT
TRBV9	-	TRBJ1-2	-	CASSVGNGANYGYTF	TGTGCCAGCAGCGTTGGGAACGGAGCTAACTATGGCTACACCTTC
TRBV20-1	TRBD1	TRBJ2-5	-	CSASKPGQGQETQYF	TGCAGTGCAAGTAAACCGGGACAGGGACAAGAGACCCAGTACTTC
TRBV7-8	-	TRBJ2-7	many	CASSLAETPGSYEQYF	TGTGCCAGCAGCTTAGCGGAGACTCCAGGGTCCTACGAGCAGTACTTC
TRBV3-1	TRBD2	TRBJ2-2	-	CASSQVRPGLGTVPTGELFF	TGTGCCAGCAGCCAAGTAAGACCGGGACTAGGGACCGTACCTACCGGGGAGCTGTTTTTT
TRBV20-1	TRBD1	TRBJ2-3	many	CSATDRGTNTDTQYF	TGCAGTGCTACCGACAGGGGGACTAACACAGATACGCAGTATTTT
TRBV6-2/TRBV6-3	TRBD2	TRBJ2-7	many	CASSPGLAGEQYF	TGTGCCAGCAGTCCTGGACTAGCGGGCGAGCAGTACTTC
TRBV5-1	TRBD1	TRBJ2-7	many	CASSLGTDIYEQYF	TGCGCCAGCAGCTTAGGGACAGATATCTACGAGCAGTACTTC
TRBV2	-	TRBJ2-5	many	CASQTRAGAASETQYF	TGTGCCAGCCAGACGAGAGCAGGGGCCGCGTCGGAGACCCAGTACTTC
TRBV6-1	-	TRBJ2-7	many	CASSTGSGALYEQYF	TGTGCCAGCAGTACAGGGTCGGGGGCATTGTACGAGCAGTACTTC
TRBV7-9	TRBD2	TRBJ2-3	many	CASSFTSGRATDTQYF	TGTGCCAGCAGCTTTACTAGCGGGAGGGCCACAGATACGCAGTATTTT
TRBV7-2	-	TRBJ1-1	many	CASSLHPVEIAEAFF	TGTGCCAGCAGCTTACACCCAGTTGAGATAGCTGAAGCTTTCTTT
TRBV9	-	TRBJ1-5	few	CASSVGGSNQPQHF	TGTGCCAGCAGCGTAGGGGGTAGCAATCAGCCCCAGCATTTT
TRBV6-5	-	TRBJ2-4	-	CASSFPGNLAKNIQYF	TGTGCCAGCAGTTTCCCAGGGAATCTAGCCAAAAACATTCAGTACTTC
TRBV2	TRBD1	TRBJ1-2	many	CASRDSFRDSYGYTF	TGTGCCAGCAGGGATTCCTTCAGGGACAGCTATGGCTACACCTTC
TRBV28	TRBD1	TRBJ1-2	-	CASSSRTGGRGYTF	TGTGCCAGCAGTTCCAGGACAGGGGGAAGGGGCTACACCTTC
TRBV28	-	TRBJ2-7	many	CASSFRSGSYEQYF	TGTGCCAGCAGTTTTCGAAGTGGGAGCTACGAGCAGTACTTC
TRBV6-5	-	TRBJ2-3	many	CASSYDWDSSTDTQYF	TGTGCCAGCAGTTACGATTGGGACTCTAGCACAGATACGCAGTATTTT
TRBV7-9	-	TRBJ2-1	-	CASSALRGKNNEQFF	TGTGCCAGCAGTGCCCTCCGGGGGAAAAACAATGAGCAGTTCTTC
TRBV20-1	-	TRBJ2-2	-	CIVPLAGELFF	TGCATCGTCCCTTTGGCCGGGGAGCTGTTTTTT
TRBV19	-	TRBJ2-3	-	CASSIGRVSDTQYF	TGTGCCAGTAGTATTGGCAGGGTAAGTGATACGCAGTATTTT
TRBV27	-	TRBJ2-1	many	CASSLTVGDSEEQFF	TGTGCCAGCAGTTTAACAGTCGGAGACTCCGAAGAGCAGTTCTTC